These 13 T cell receptor beta chains originate from one sample sequenced in a study of T-cell reconstitution after alpha-beta-depleted transplantation in children. Unique molecular identifiers were used to barcode this TCRbeta library. TCRdb called the PCR reads again in MiXCR, with one record for every CDR3 protein. This sample has around 96,000 distinct CDR3 sequences, with less than 15% found just once. The specimen comprised PBMCs from the stem cell graft donor, sampled from the stem cell graft. The receptors originated from a human donor who donated a stem cell graft to a child with inherited bone marrow failure.

There are many counts of this clonotype. The CDR3 is CASSQAGTSRETQYF. DNA of the CDR3: TGCGCCAGCAGCCAGGCCGGGACCTCTCGTGAGACCCAGTACTTC. This rearrangement joins TRBV4-3 to TRBJ2-5; D may match TRBD1 or TRBD2 (5 bases each). Germline V gene lookup returns CDR1 LGHNA and CDR2 YSLEER. Trimming stripped 3 bases from V and 5 bases from J, with 16 bases between. The CDR3 spans 15 residues.

This rearrangement joins TRBV7-2 to TRBJ2-7, with 8 bases that match TRBD2. Per germline, CDR1 SGHTA and CDR2 FQGNSA. The length of the CDR3 is 17 residues. V lost 0 bases, J lost 0 bases, and 7 bases stayed unmatched. The CDR3 DNA reads as TGTGCCAGCAGCTTAGCCCCAGCGGGAGCCAGCTCCTACGAGCAGTACTTC. Protein sequence: CASSLAPAGASSYEQYF.

This clonotype appeared a few times. The chain has TRBV5-1 and TRBJ1-2, with a weak D call TRBD1 (5 bases). Germline V gene data show CDR1 as SGHRS and CDR2 as YFSETQ. V lost 9 bases to trimming and J lost 0 bases, with 12 bases between them. The CDR3 length is 13 residues. CDR3 DNA sequence: TGCGCCACCCGGGACCTAACTAACTATGGCTACACCTTC. It yields the protein CATRDLTNYGYTF.

About this clonotype: A read error is possible here, since a much larger clone lies one base away. The chain carries TRBV7-9 and TRBJ1-5; D remains unclear. Trimming removed 4 bases from V and 7 bases from J, with 8 bases in between. The CDR3 length is 12 residues. The germline V gene has CDR1 SEHNR and CDR2 FQNEAQ (reference sequence). Written as DNA, the CDR3 is TGTGCCAGCAGCTCCTCGGACCAGCCCCAGCATTTT. Its protein is CASSSSDQPQHF.

This clonotype appeared many times. This chain uses TRBV20-1 with TRBJ2-7; 7 nucleotides match TRBD2. Looked up from germline, CDR1 is DFQATT and CDR2 is SNEGSKA (reference sequence). The J segment lost 3 bases and the V segment lost 5 bases, leaving 7 bases of the junction unmatched. The CDR3 is 13 amino acids. The CDR3 reads CSARPGLRYEQYF. As DNA, the CDR3 is TGCAGTGCTCGTCCGGGACTACGCTACGAGCAGTACTTC.

This clonotype was seen many times. V and J are TRBV24-1 and TRBJ2-3, with a weak D call TRBD1 (5 bases). CDR1 is KGHDR and CDR2 is SFDVKD in the germline V gene. Between the trimmed V and J ends, which lost 3 bases and 2 bases, there was a span of 8 bases. The CDR3 extends over 14 amino acids. This CDR3 reads CATSDTGITDTQYF. CDR3 nucleotides: TGTGCCACCAGTGATACAGGTATCACAGATACGCAGTATTTT.

This clonotype was seen at least ten times. The chain uses TRBV29-1 and TRBJ2-7, with TRBD1 matching 9 bases. Per the germline V gene, CDR1 is SQVTM and CDR2 is ANQGSEA. The CDR3 runs 12 residues. Trimming cost V 7 bases and J 3 bases; bases outside gene matches: 4. The CDR3 nucleotides are TGCAGCGCCCTGACAGGGGGCTACGAGCAGTACTTC. It translates to CSALTGGYEQYF.

In its sample, this clonotype was seen many times. This rearrangement joins TRBV7-2 to TRBJ1-6; perhaps TRBD1 as D (5 bases). Germline values: CDR1 SGHTA, CDR2 FQGNSA. This CDR3 has 16 amino acids. Between the trimmed V and J ends, which lost 1 base and 9 bases, there was a span of 16 bases. CDR3 coding DNA: TGTGCCAGCAGCTTAGGGATGGGGCAGGGAGGTTCACCCCTCCACTTT. Encoded protein: CASSLGMGQGGSPLHF.

There are many counts of this clonotype. The V call is TRBV5-1, the J call TRBJ1-1; 10 nucleotides match TRBD1. Germline loops: CDR1 SGHRS, CDR2 YFSETQ. The CDR3 runs 16 residues. V shed 0 bases and J 4 bases; nucleotides not matched to a gene: 6. The CDR3 reads CASSLVRQGAITEAFF. DNA for the CDR3: TGCGCCAGCAGCTTGGTACGACAGGGGGCGATCACTGAAGCTTTCTTT.

This clonotype has ten or more counts. The chain links TRBV4-1 to TRBJ2-7; TRBD2 aligns across 12 bases. CDR3 length equals 15 residues. The V and J ends lost 3 bases and 3 bases, in that order; junction bases with no gene match: 3. The germline V gene has CDR1 MGHRA and CDR2 YSYEKL. This CDR3 is CASSQTSGRSYEQYF. CDR3 nucleotide sequence: TGCGCCAGCAGCCAGACTAGCGGGAGAAGCTACGAGCAGTACTTC.

At least ten counts were recorded for this clonotype. This chain connects TRBV27 to TRBJ2-3, with a weak D call TRBD1 (5 bases). The V gene lost 5 bases and the J gene lost 5 bases, with 17 bases spanning the gap. In germline, CDR1 is MNHEY, CDR2 SMNVEV (reference sequence). The CDR3 runs to 15 residues. The CDR3 nucleotides are TGTGCCAGCAGTCCAACAGGACGCCCTTTAGATACGCAGTATTTT. Translation: CASSPTGRPLDTQYF.

This clonotype was observed at least ten times. The rearrangement links TRBV18 to TRBJ1-1; 8 nucleotides match TRBD1. The CDR3 is made up of 13 amino acids. The germline CDR1 and CDR2 sequences are KGHSH and LQKENI. With V trimmed by 5 bases and J by 8 bases, 7 bases remained unmatched. The CDR3 region is CASSTIDRGEAFF. DNA for the CDR3: TGTGCCAGCTCAACTATCGACAGGGGAGAAGCTTTCTTT.

This clonotype was detected ten times or more. The chain couples TRBV9 to TRBJ2-3; tentative D call: TRBD2 (6 bases). The V end was cut by 0 bases, the J end by 0 bases, with 8 bases between. Looked up from germline, CDR1 is SGDLS and CDR2 is YYNGEE. The length of the CDR3 is 15 residues. The CDR3 DNA sequence: TGTGCCAGCAGCGTAGTTGGGGGGAGCACAGATACGCAGTATTTT. Amino acid sequence: CASSVVGGSTDTQYF.